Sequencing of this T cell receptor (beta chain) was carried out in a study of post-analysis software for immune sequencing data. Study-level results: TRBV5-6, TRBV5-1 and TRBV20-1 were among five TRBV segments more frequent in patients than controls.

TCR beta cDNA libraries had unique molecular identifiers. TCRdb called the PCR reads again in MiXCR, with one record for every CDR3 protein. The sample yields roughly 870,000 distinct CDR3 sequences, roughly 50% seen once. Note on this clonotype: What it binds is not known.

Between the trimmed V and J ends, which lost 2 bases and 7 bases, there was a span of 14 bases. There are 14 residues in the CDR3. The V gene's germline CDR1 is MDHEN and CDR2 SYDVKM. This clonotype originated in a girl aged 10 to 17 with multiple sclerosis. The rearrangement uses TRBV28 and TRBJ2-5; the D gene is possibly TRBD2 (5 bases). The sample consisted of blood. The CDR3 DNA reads TGTGCCAGCAGTTTAGGAACCCATGGAGGGACCCAGTACTTC. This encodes CASSLGTHGGTQYF. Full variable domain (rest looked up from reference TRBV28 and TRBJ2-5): DVKVTQSSRYLVKRTGEKVFLECVQDMDHENMFWYRQDPGLGLRLIYFSYDVKMKEKGDIPEGYSVSREKKERFSLILESASTNQTSMYLCASSLGTHGGTQYFGPGTRLLVL.